This passage covers 15 T cell receptor beta chains from one sample sequenced in a study of T cell repertoires in ileal Crohn's disease. The method was immunoSEQ multiplex PCR; TCRdb's version includes in-frame clones alone and lacks a portion of them. In the table there are around 16,000 clones, roughly 91% of which are singletons. The sequencing sample was made of ileal tissue. These TCRs come from an adult with Crohn's disease.

This chain uses TRBV7-9 with TRBJ2-5, with a tentative D call TRBD2 (6 bases). Germline lookup yields CDR1 SEHNR and CDR2 FQNEAQ (reference sequence). The CDR3 length is 16 residues. Trimming cost V 2 bases and J 2 bases, with 15 bases left between them. CDR3 sequence reads: CASSLIRLAGQETQYF. CDR3 nucleotide sequence: TGTGCCAGCAGCTTAATCCGCCTGGCGGGGCAAGAGACCCAGTACTTC.

The chain is built from TRBV4-1 and TRBJ2-1; 7 bases map to TRBD2. CDR1 is MGHRA, CDR2 YSYEKL, per germline. The junction had 1 base not matched to a gene; V was cut back by 0 bases and J by 2 bases. The CDR3 contains 15 residues. CDR3 sequence reads: CASSQEAGTYNEQFF. The CDR3 bases are TGCGCCAGCAGCCAAGAAGCGGGGACCTACAATGAGCAGTTCTTC.

This rearrangement joins TRBV2 to TRBJ1-2; maybe TRBD1 (6 bases). The V gene's germline CDR1 is SNHLY and CDR2 FYNNEI. The length of the CDR3 is 14 residues. Between the trimmed V and J ends, which lost 4 bases and 4 bases, there was a span of 13 bases. The CDR3 DNA is TGTGCCAGCAGTGGGCAGGGGTCGGTCTATGGCTACACCTTC. As protein: CASSGQGSVYGYTF.

This chain uses TRBV2 with TRBJ2-5; 10 bases are a match to TRBD2. The ends lost 7 bases at V and 2 bases at J; junction bases unmatched: 7. The CDR3 contains 15 residues. The germline V gene encodes CDR1 SNHLY and CDR2 FYNNEI. CDR3 DNA: TGTGCCAGCATGATTAGCGGGGGGATTCAAGAGACCCAGTACTTC. It encodes CASMISGGIQETQYF.

This chain connects TRBV4-1 to TRBJ1-3; the match to TRBD1 covers 7 bases. The trim removed 4 bases at V and 2 bases at J, leaving 2 bases unmatched. The V gene's germline CDR1 is MGHRA and CDR2 YSYEKL. The CDR3 runs 14 residues. CDR3 amino acids: CASSPTGTGNTIYF. The CDR3 nucleotides are TGCGCCAGCAGCCCGACAGGGACTGGAAACACCATATATTTT.

The chain uses TRBV7-9 and TRBJ1-1; 9 bases map to TRBD1. The CDR3 is made up of 16 amino acids. Losses at the gene ends were 4 bases for V and 4 bases for J; bases not matched to a gene: 10. Germline V gene sequence: CDR1 SEHNR, CDR2 FQNEAQ (reference sequence). CDR3 residues: CASSSLDRGGSTEAFF. Here the CDR3 DNA reads TGTGCCAGCAGCTCTCTGGACAGGGGAGGTAGCACTGAAGCTTTCTTT.

This chain uses TRBV9 with TRBJ2-7, with 8 bases identical to TRBD2. The better agreement between TRBJ2-5 and the DNA end casts doubt on the J call. CDR3 size: 18 residues. Germline-derived CDR1 and CDR2 are SGDLS and YYNGEE. CDR3 protein: CASSVGNSAGGPQETQYF. The CDR3 nucleotides are TGTGCCAGCAGCGTAGGCAACTCTGCGGGGGGCCCCCAAGAGACCCAGTACTTC.

CDR3 sequence reads: CASSLGLAGYNEQFF. The CDR3 coding sequence is TGCGCCAGCAGCTTGGGACTAGCGGGCTACAATGAGCAGTTCTTC. The rearrangement links TRBV5-1 to TRBJ2-1, with TRBD2 identical over 10 bases. The germline gives CDR1 SGHRS, CDR2 YFSETQ. The CDR3 extends over 15 amino acids. V shed 0 bases, J shed 3 bases, and the junction held 0 bases outside the gene matches. Full variable domain (remainder filled in from reference TRBV5-1 and TRBJ2-1): KAGVTQTPRYLIKTRGQQVTLSCSPISGHRSVSWYQQTPGQGLQFLFEYFSETQRNKGNFPGRFSGRQFSNSRSEMNVSTLELGDSALYLCASSLGLAGYNEQFFGPGTRLTVL.

The V call is TRBV5-5, the J call TRBJ2-1; 8 bases fit TRBD2. Germline lookup yields CDR1 SGHKS and CDR2 YYEKEE (reference sequence). This CDR3 has 15 amino acids. J lost 9 bases, V lost 1 base, and 9 bases had no gene match. The DNA of the CDR3 is TGTGCCAGCAGCTTGATGACGGGGGGGCTGGCTGAGCAGTTCTTC. Encoded protein: CASSLMTGGLAEQFF.

This chain uses TRBV7-2 with TRBJ2-7; 9 nucleotides match TRBD2. The V and J ends lost 7 bases and 0 bases, in that order; junction bases with no gene match: 7. Germline CDR1 is SGHTA and CDR2 is FQGNSA. This CDR3 region has 15 residues. The CDR3 DNA reads as TGTGCCAGCACCGTGGCGGGGGGGAACTCCTACGAGCAGTACTTC. Its protein is CASTVAGGNSYEQYF. Full variable domain (outside the CDR3, taken from reference TRBV7-2 and TRBJ2-7): GAGVSQSPSNKVTEKGKDVELRCDPISGHTALYWYRQSLGQGLEFLIYFQGNSAPDKSGLPSDRFSAERTGGSVSTLTIQRTQQEDSAVYLCASTVAGGNSYEQYFGPGTRLTVT.

This chain connects TRBV19 to TRBJ1-1; D unresolved. With 8 bases removed from V and 6 bases from J, the gap between germline ends came to 16 bases. The CDR3 covers 13 residues. CDR1 and CDR2 from the germline V gene are LNHDA and SQIVND (reference sequence). For the CDR3, the DNA is TGTGCCAGTGTTCCCCCGGGGTACGCTGAAGCTTTCTTT. It codes for CASVPPGYAEAFF.

About this clone: At one boundary the junction diverges from the germline segment, which might be a read error. J is TRBJ2-6 and V is TRBV5-1, with TRBD1 identical over 8 bases. The CDR3 runs to 18 residues. From germline, CDR1 is SGHRS and CDR2 YFSETQ. The CDR3 reads CASSLGAGGASGTNVLTF. The CDR3 region has the DNA TGCGCCAGCAGCTTGGGGGCAGGGGGCGCCTCTGGGACCAACGTCCTGACTTTC.

Turning to this clone: One end of the junction varies from germline; a read error may be responsible. The gene calls are TRBV7-3 and TRBJ1-6; no reliable D call. The germline gives CDR1 SGHTA, CDR2 FQGTGA. CDR3 length: 13 residues. CDR3 residues: CASSLGRNLPLHF. DNA for the CDR3: TGTGCCAGCAGCTTAGGCAGAAATTTACCCCTCCACTTT.

This sequence joins TRBV7-9 and TRBJ1-1; 7 positions match TRBD1. The germline V gene encodes CDR1 SEHNR and CDR2 FQNEAQ (reference sequence). CDR3 length: 15 amino acids. The junction had 6 bases not matched to a gene; V was cut back by 5 bases and J by 0 bases. This chain's CDR3 is CASSLRDSLNTEAFF. In nucleotides, the CDR3 is TGTGCCAGCAGCCTTAGGGACAGTCTGAACACTGAAGCTTTCTTT. The full variable domain, rest sourced from reference TRBV7-9 and TRBJ1-1, is DTGVSQNPRHKITKRGQNVTFRCDPISEHNRLYWYRQTLGQGPEFLTYFQNEAQLEKSRLLSDRFSAERPKGSFSTLEIQRTEQGDSAMYLCASSLRDSLNTEAFFGQGTRLTVV.

This clone was observed a handful of times. This chain connects TRBV9 to TRBJ2-7; D perhaps matches TRBD1 (5 bases). With 4 bases removed from V and 2 bases from J, the gap between germline ends came to 16 bases. The germline gives CDR1 SGDLS, CDR2 YYNGEE. The CDR3 has 15 residues. The CDR3 coding sequence is TGTGCCAGCAGCAAATTCGTTGGGGCAGCCTACGAGCAGTACTTC. This codes for CASSKFVGAAYEQYF.